These 18 T cell receptor beta chains share one sample of origin, sequenced in a study of T cell responses to AZD1222 COVID-19 vaccine. Assay: immunoSEQ multiplex PCR; the TCRdb copy retains only in-frame clones and omits some. The sample holds around 53,000 clones; 80% to 90% are singletons and the top ten take 6.5% to 8.5%. Here the sequenced sample was peripheral blood, taken 28 days after the second AZD1222 dose. The receptors here all came from an adult who received the AZD1222 COVID-19 vaccine.

This sequence joins TRBV7-2 and TRBJ2-1, with TRBD2 matching over 9 bases. This CDR3 has 15 amino acids. V lost 3 bases to trimming and J lost 0 bases; unmatched junction nucleotides: 0. Per the germline V gene, CDR1 is SGHTA and CDR2 is FQGNSA. CDR3 amino acids: CASSFSGSSYNEQFF. In DNA form, the CDR3 reads TGTGCCAGCAGCTTTAGCGGGAGCTCCTACAATGAGCAGTTCTTC.

The rearrangement links TRBV4-1 to TRBJ1-1, with D uncertain. CDR1 and CDR2 from the germline V gene are MGHRA and YSYEKL. V lost 1 base, J lost 5 bases, and 11 bases lay in between. This CDR3 has 14 amino acids. The CDR3 loop reads CASSQVFSRTEAFF. The CDR3 DNA sequence: TGCGCCAGCAGCCAAGTATTCTCGAGGACTGAAGCTTTCTTT.

The sample holds a few counts of this clone. This rearrangement joins TRBV9 to TRBJ2-1; perhaps TRBD1 as D (6 bases). The germline gives CDR1 SGDLS, CDR2 YYNGEE. The CDR3 has 12 amino acids. The germline V and J ends were trimmed by 1 base and 9 bases, with 8 bases remaining between them. The DNA for the CDR3 is TGTGCCAGCAGCGTAATAGGGGGTGAGCAGTTCTTC. Protein sequence: CASSVIGGEQFF.

This chain connects TRBV9 to TRBJ2-7, with 9 nucleotides matching TRBD1. This CDR3 is built from 15 residues. Looked up from germline, CDR1 is SGDLS and CDR2 is YYNGEE. V lost 2 bases and J lost 2; bases outside the gene matches: 5. For the CDR3, the DNA is TGTGCCAGCAGCGTTGGGACAGGGTACCCCTACGAGCAGTACTTC. Translating it yields CASSVGTGYPYEQYF.

The chain carries TRBV10-3 and TRBJ1-5; 9 bases map to TRBD1. Germline CDR1 reads ENHRY; CDR2 reads SYGVKD. The CDR3 loop spans 13 amino acids. V trimming: 10 bases; J trimming: 4 bases; junction bases outside the gene matches: 5. The CDR3 sequence: CATGQGRNQPQHF. The CDR3 DNA is TGTGCCACCGGACAGGGGAGGAATCAGCCCCAGCATTTT.

The V and J genes are TRBV4-1 and TRBJ1-5, with D possibly TRBD1 on 6 matching bases. This CDR3 spans 15 amino acids. V was trimmed by 0 bases and J by 4 bases, leaving 10 bases between them. Per the germline V gene, CDR1 is MGHRA and CDR2 is YSYEKL. CDR3 sequence: CASSQEDSLNQPQHF. In DNA, the CDR3 is TGCGCCAGCAGCCAAGAGGACAGTCTAAATCAGCCCCAGCATTTT.

J is TRBJ2-1 and V is TRBV4-2; TRBD1 matches 10 bases. From germline, CDR1 is LGHNA and CDR2 YNFKEQ. The ends lost 3 bases at V and 0 bases at J; junction bases unmatched: 11. The CDR3 has 19 residues. The CDR3 DNA is TGTGCCAGCAGCCACCGGGGACAGGGGACCTTGTTCTCCTACAATGAGCAGTTCTTC. This sequence encodes CASSHRGQGTLFSYNEQFF.

The J gene is TRBJ1-5, the V gene TRBV28, with D perhaps TRBD1 (5 bases). There are 16 residues in the CDR3. Germline CDR1 and CDR2: MDHEN and SYDVKM. V was shortened by 5 bases and J by 5 bases, with 19 bases between the two germline ends. CDR3 DNA: TGTGCCAGCAGTATCTTTCATGGGGGGAGGGATCAGCCCCAGCATTTT. It encodes CASSIFHGGRDQPQHF.

This clone turned up a few times. The V call is TRBV28, the J call TRBJ1-5, with D uncertain. V lost 3 bases and J lost 1, with 13 bases in between. The germline V gene encodes CDR1 MDHEN and CDR2 SYDVKM. The CDR3 loop spans 16 amino acids. CDR3 loop: CASSFLETGSNQPQHF. CDR3 coding DNA: TGTGCCAGCAGTTTTCTGGAGACGGGAAGCAATCAGCCCCAGCATTTT.

The V call is TRBV7-2, the J call TRBJ2-7; 11 nucleotides agree with TRBD2. The CDR3 is 14 residues long. The V gene's germline CDR1 is SGHTA and CDR2 FQGNSA. Trimming cost V 4 bases and J 6 bases; bases outside gene matches: 5. CDR3 sequence: CASSSGLAESEQYF. Here the CDR3 DNA reads TGTGCCAGCAGCTCGGGACTAGCGGAAAGCGAGCAGTACTTC.

The chain employs TRBV24-1 and TRBJ2-7; 9 positions agree with TRBD1. V dropped 7 bases and J dropped 4; count of bases not matched to a gene: 4. The CDR3 length is 13 residues. The germline CDR1 and CDR2 sequences are KGHDR and SFDVKD. Here the CDR3 reads CATRKGQGYEQYF. The CDR3 DNA follows: TGTGCCACCAGAAAAGGACAGGGGTACGAGCAGTACTTC.

CDR3 coding DNA: TGTGCCAGTAACCAGGGGCTAGCGGGAGGGGTCTTAGGCAATGAGCAGTTCTTC. Protein sequence: CASNQGLAGGVLGNEQFF. The chain links TRBV19 to TRBJ2-1; 12 bases map to TRBD2. CDR3 length: 18 amino acids. CDR1 and CDR2 (germline): LNHDA, SQIVND (reference sequence). The J segment lost 6 bases and the V segment lost 7 bases, leaving 16 bases of the junction unmatched.

The chain links TRBV7-2 to TRBJ1-2; no clear D. The CDR3 length is 14 residues. From germline, CDR1 is SGHTA and CDR2 FQGNSA. Between the trimmed V and J ends, which lost 5 bases and 5 bases, there was a span of 15 bases. In nucleotides, the CDR3 is TGTGCCAGCAGCGCAAGGACGGCTTCTTATGGCTACACCTTC. Its translation: CASSARTASYGYTF.

The V call is TRBV18, the J call TRBJ1-5; D is possibly TRBD1 (5 bases). Trimming removed 6 bases at V and 1 base at J, with 13 bases between. Germline V gene data show CDR1 as KGHSH and CDR2 as LQKENI. The CDR3 has 15 residues. Written as DNA, the CDR3 is TGTGCCAGCTCGAGAGTAGGGGAAAGCAATCAGCCCCAGCATTTT. It translates to CASSRVGESNQPQHF.

The chain's CDR3 is CASSASQGPNSNQPQHF. Here the CDR3 DNA reads TGTGCCAGCAGTGCTTCACAGGGCCCAAATAGCAATCAGCCCCAGCATTTT. This chain links TRBV25-1 with TRBJ1-5, with a possible D match to TRBD1 (6 bases). In germline, CDR1 is MGHDK, CDR2 SYGVNS. The V and J ends lost 4 bases and 0 bases respectively, with 16 bases between them. The CDR3 contains 17 residues.

The rearrangement links TRBV5-1 to TRBJ2-2; TRBD2 might be the D (5 bases). Germline CDR1 is SGHRS and CDR2 is YFSETQ. The ends were cut back, 9 bases at V and 6 bases at J, with 18 bases in the middle. The CDR3 totals 14 residues. The DNA of the CDR3 is TGCGCCACCCGCCCGGGCGCGAGGGCCGGGGAGCTGTTTTTT. Its protein product is CATRPGARAGELFF.

This chain connects TRBV14 to TRBJ2-3; 7 nucleotides align to TRBD2. CDR1 SGHDN and CDR2 FVKESK come from the germline V gene. The CDR3 length is 14 residues. The junction had 3 bases not matched to a gene; V was cut back by 4 bases and J by 2 bases. The CDR3: CASSLAGVTDTQYF. As DNA, the CDR3 is TGTGCCAGCAGCCTGGCGGGAGTCACAGATACGCAGTATTTT.

V and J are TRBV19 and TRBJ2-3; 7 bases line up with TRBD2. Germline lookup yields CDR1 LNHDA and CDR2 SQIVND (reference sequence). The V segment lost 1 base and the J segment 4 bases; nucleotides outside the gene matches: 2. The CDR3 sequence is 14 residues long. For the CDR3, the DNA is TGTGCCAGTAGTATAGGACTAGCTGCAGATACGCAGTATTTT. The encoded protein is CASSIGLAADTQYF.